Following are 13 T cell receptor beta chains from one sample sequenced in a study of T cells in narcolepsy. TCRdb's table, derived via immunoSEQ multiplex PCR, lists solely in-frame clones and lacks some. Among around 18,000 clones, approximately 90% were seen once, and the ten largest hold approximately 0.72%. Specimen: memory (CD45RA-) CD4+ T cells from blood. The receptor source for this set is a human donor in good health.

CDR3 loop: CASSPSYSGNTIYF. The CDR3 DNA reads as TGTGCCAGCAGCCCAAGTTACTCTGGAAACACCATATATTTT. The chain recombines TRBV11-2 with TRBJ1-3, with no clear D. Trimming stripped 5 bases from V and 0 bases from J, with 8 bases between. The germline CDR1 and CDR2 sequences are SGHAT and FQNNGV. This CDR3 has 14 residues.

V usage is TRBV9 and J usage is TRBJ2-1, with 10 bases aligning to TRBD2. The CDR3 covers 14 residues. V shed 3 bases and J 7 bases; nucleotides not matched to a gene: 4. Germline lookup yields CDR1 SGDLS and CDR2 YYNGEE. The chain's CDR3 is CASSASGRPNEQFF. CDR3 sequence (DNA): TGTGCCAGCAGCGCTAGCGGGAGACCGAATGAGCAGTTCTTC.

The rearrangement uses TRBV10-2 and TRBJ2-5; TRBD2 agrees at 8 bases. Germline V gives CDR1 WSHSY, CDR2 SAAADI. V gave up 2 bases and J gave up 7 bases; unmatched junction bases: 9. The CDR3 totals 15 residues. Written as DNA, the CDR3 is TGCGCCAGCAGTGAGGCGATCGGGGGGGGCCTGACCCAGTACTTC. This gives the protein CASSEAIGGGLTQYF.

The V and J genes are TRBV14 and TRBJ2-6; D is undetermined. The V gene's germline CDR1 is SGHDN and CDR2 FVKESK. The CDR3 contains 13 residues. Trimming stripped 2 bases from V and 4 bases from J, with 3 bases between. The chain's CDR3 is CASSQRGANVLTF. The CDR3 DNA sequence: TGTGCCAGCAGCCAACGGGGGGCCAACGTCCTGACTTTC.

The DNA of the CDR3 is TGTGCCAGCTCACCCGATCAGGGGTTTAACACTGAAGCTTTCTTT. Its translation: CASSPDQGFNTEAFF. The chain is built from TRBV18 and TRBJ1-1; tentative D call: TRBD1 (6 bases). Trimming removed 3 bases at V and 2 bases at J, with 13 bases between. The CDR3 is made up of 15 amino acids. Looked up from germline, CDR1 is KGHSH and CDR2 is LQKENI.

V and J are TRBV7-2 and TRBJ1-2, with 7 bases matching TRBD1. The germline V gene encodes CDR1 SGHTA and CDR2 FQGNSA. The CDR3 is made up of 17 amino acids. V was pared by 2 bases and J by 5 bases, with 14 bases of the junction left unmatched. CDR3 protein: CASSLQGGRGSIYGYTF. The CDR3 DNA reads as TGTGCCAGCAGCTTACAGGGGGGAAGAGGCTCTATATATGGCTACACCTTC.

The V gene is TRBV5-6, the J gene TRBJ1-1; 8 nucleotides line up with TRBD1. V was pared by 2 bases and J by 4 bases, with 7 bases of the junction left unmatched. This CDR3 is built from 15 residues. CDR1 is SGHDT, CDR2 YYEEEE, per germline. The CDR3 nucleotides are TGTGCCAGCAGCTTTAAGGACAGGGCGGCCACTGAAGCTTTCTTT. Translating gives CASSFKDRAATEAFF. The complete variable domain, with remaining parts taken from reference TRBV5-6 and TRBJ1-1, reads DAGVTQSPTHLIKTRGQQVTLRCSPKSGHDTVSWYQQALGQGPQFIFQYYEEEERQRGNFPDRFSGHQFPNYSSELNVNALLLGDSALYLCASSFKDRAATEAFFGQGTRLTVV.

The chain has TRBV5-4 and TRBJ1-2, with D unresolved. V was trimmed by 4 bases and J by 2 bases, leaving 15 bases between them. Germline lookup yields CDR1 SGHNT and CDR2 YYREEE (reference sequence). This CDR3 is built from 15 residues. CDR3 in amino acids: CASSRRERGNYGYTF. The CDR3 DNA is TGTGCCAGCAGCCGACGCGAACGGGGAAACTATGGCTACACCTTC.

This chain uses TRBV5-4 with TRBJ2-3, with TRBD2 matching over 15 bases. Germline CDR1 and CDR2: SGHNT and YYREEE (reference sequence). V shed 4 bases, J shed 2 bases, and the junction held 5 bases outside the gene matches. The CDR3 has 17 amino acids. DNA of the CDR3: TGTGCCAGCAGCCCAGGGACTAGCGGGAGGAACACAGATACGCAGTATTTT. It translates to CASSPGTSGRNTDTQYF.

This rearrangement joins TRBV11-3 to TRBJ2-1; D gene ambiguous. This CDR3 region has 15 residues. CDR1 is SGHNT and CDR2 is YENEEA in the germline V gene. V dropped 4 bases and J dropped 4 bases, with 14 bases sitting between them. CDR3 residues: CASSSVVGLYNEQFF. The CDR3 region has the DNA TGTGCCAGCAGCTCGGTAGTGGGGTTATACAATGAGCAGTTCTTC.

The V gene is TRBV11-3, the J gene TRBJ2-7; perhaps D is TRBD1 or TRBD2 (5 bases each). The ends were cut back, 5 bases at V and 2 bases at J, with 13 bases in the middle. The CDR3 spans 14 residues. The germline gives CDR1 SGHNT, CDR2 YENEEA. The CDR3 nucleotides read TGTGCCAGCAGCACTAGACAGTTAACCTACGAGCAGTACTTC. Translated: CASSTRQLTYEQYF.

This clone was seen a single time. The chain carries TRBV5-1 and TRBJ1-1; the D gene is possibly TRBD1 (6 bases). Looked up from germline, CDR1 is SGHRS and CDR2 is YFSETQ. V was pared by 0 bases and J by 11 bases, with 14 bases between. CDR3 length equals 13 residues. CDR3 residues: CASSLAKTGGAFF. For the CDR3, the DNA is TGCGCCAGCAGCTTGGCAAAGACAGGTGGTGCTTTCTTT.

The CDR3 region has the DNA TGTGCCAGCAGAGACACAGGGATCGGCACAGATACGCAGTATTTT. Translating gives CASRDTGIGTDTQYF. V gene TRBV6-4 combines with J gene TRBJ2-3; D might be TRBD1 (6 bases). The V end lost 6 bases, the J end lost 1 base, and 14 bases lay between the germline ends. The length of the CDR3 is 15 residues. The germline CDR1 and CDR2 sequences are MRHNA and SNTAGT.